These 22 T cell receptor beta chains came from one sample sequenced in a study of cytomegalovirus exposure and HLA in healthy donors. Both 60 Vbeta primers and 13 Jbeta primers went into the PCR. Produced via immunoSEQ multiplex PCR; TCRdb's table is partial and in-frame only. In the table there are about 130,000 clones, approximately 8.8% of which are singletons. The sample consisted of PBMCs. The receptors stem from a man aged 40-50 years in good health and CMV-seronegative.

The genes are TRBV12-5 and TRBJ2-1; tentative D call: TRBD2 (5 bases). The V and J ends lost 4 bases and 5 bases respectively, with 9 bases between them. Germline CDR1 is LGHNT and CDR2 is FRNRAP. This CDR3 comprises 13 residues. The CDR3 DNA reads as TGTGCTAGTGGTTCACCGGGGAACAATGAGCAGTTCTTC. Protein sequence: CASGSPGNNEQFF.

The chain joins TRBV19 to TRBJ1-2, with D possibly being TRBD1 (5 bases). Looked up from germline, CDR1 is LNHDA and CDR2 is SQIVND (reference sequence). The CDR3 has 15 amino acids. V lost 3 bases, J lost 1 base, and 12 bases lay in between. The DNA for the CDR3 is TGTGCCAGTAGTATCCTGGGGACTGGTAACTATGGCTACACCTTC. It encodes CASSILGTGNYGYTF.

This clone was found a few times. The gene calls are TRBV7-3 and TRBJ2-2; TRBD2 aligns across 14 bases. Germline trimming cut 4 bases from V and 10 bases from J; bases unmatched to any gene: 5. Germline V gene sequence: CDR1 SGHTA, CDR2 FQGTGA. CDR3 length equals 15 residues. This chain's CDR3 is CASSSGLAGVEELFF. CDR3 in DNA: TGTGCCAGCAGCTCGGGACTAGCGGGGGTTGAGGAGCTGTTTTTT.

The chain is built from TRBV2 and TRBJ2-1; weak D call: TRBD2 (6 bases). CDR3 length: 16 residues. V was shortened by 4 bases and J by 2 bases, with 15 bases between the two germline ends. Germline V lookup: CDR1 SNHLY, CDR2 FYNNEI. CDR3 coding DNA: TGTGCCAGCAGTGGGACTAAGGGGACTGCCTACAATGAGCAGTTCTTC. It translates to CASSGTKGTAYNEQFF.

The chain has TRBV30 and TRBJ2-7, with 7 nucleotides matching TRBD1. Trimming at V came to 4 bases and at J to 6 bases, leaving 3 bases not matched to a gene. The germline V gene has CDR1 GTSNPN and CDR2 SVGIG (reference sequence). The CDR3 has 11 amino acids. The CDR3 reads CAWNRGTEQYF. The CDR3 nucleotides are TGTGCCTGGAACAGGGGAACCGAGCAGTACTTC.

The gene calls are TRBV2 and TRBJ2-6; 9 nucleotides line up with TRBD1. The germline V gene encodes CDR1 SNHLY and CDR2 FYNNEI. This CDR3 contains 15 residues. V lost 5 bases, J lost 2 bases, and 1 base stayed unmatched. The DNA of the CDR3 is TGTGCCAGCAGTACAGGGGGCGCTGGGGCCAACGTCCTGACTTTC. Protein product: CASSTGGAGANVLTF.

This chain joins TRBV5-1 and TRBJ2-3; TRBD2 is a possible D gene (5 bases). The germline gives CDR1 SGHRS, CDR2 YFSETQ. The CDR3 is 13 amino acids. V lost 7 bases to trimming and J lost 0 bases, with 9 bases between them. CDR3 loop: CASEGLSTDTQYF. CDR3 sequence (DNA): TGCGCCAGCGAAGGACTGAGCACAGATACGCAGTATTTT.

This clone was observed a handful of times. V gene TRBV5-1 combines with J gene TRBJ1-2; D remains unclear. Germline CDR1 is SGHRS and CDR2 is YFSETQ. The CDR3 extends over 14 amino acids. The V and J ends lost 4 bases and 4 bases respectively, with 14 bases between them. The CDR3 loop is CASSAALTIYGYTF. In DNA form, the CDR3 reads TGCGCCAGCAGCGCAGCCCTAACTATCTATGGCTACACCTTC.

The V gene is TRBV27, the J gene TRBJ2-7, with 7 nucleotides matching TRBD1. With V trimmed by 6 bases and J by 5 bases, 7 bases remained unmatched. Looked up from germline, CDR1 is MNHEY and CDR2 is SMNVEV (reference sequence). The CDR3 length is 13 residues. As DNA, the CDR3 is TGTGCCAGCAGACGGGACAGCCTTAACGAGCAGTACTTC. Protein sequence: CASRRDSLNEQYF.

The chain couples TRBV28 to TRBJ1-5, with D perhaps matching TRBD1 (5 bases). The V gene's germline CDR1 is MDHEN and CDR2 SYDVKM. This CDR3 region has 14 residues. V was cut by 3 bases and J by 1 base, with 7 bases left in between. The CDR3 reads CASSFGGSNQPQHF. The CDR3 coding sequence is TGTGCCAGCAGTTTTGGGGGGAGCAATCAGCCCCAGCATTTT.

This chain joins TRBV13 and TRBJ2-5, with 11 positions matching TRBD2. This CDR3 is built from 15 residues. V shed 5 bases and J 5 bases; nucleotides not matched to a gene: 7. From germline, CDR1 is PRHDT and CDR2 FYEKMQ (reference sequence). The CDR3 sequence: CASSHSGGALETQYF. The CDR3 nucleotides are TGTGCCAGCAGCCATAGCGGGGGGGCCTTGGAGACCCAGTACTTC. Together with reference TRBV13 and TRBJ2-5, the CDR3 gives the full variable domain: AAGVIQSPRHLIKEKRETATLKCYPIPRHDTVYWYQQGPGQDPQFLISFYEKMQSDKGSIPDRFSAQQFSDYHSELNMSSLELGDSALYFCASSHSGGALETQYFGPGTRLLVL.

This clone has only a few counts. The chain employs TRBV19 and TRBJ1-1; D is perhaps TRBD1 (5 bases). This CDR3 is 13 amino acids long. The germline CDR1 and CDR2 sequences are LNHDA and SQIVND (reference sequence). Trimming removed 5 bases at V and 1 base at J, with 8 bases between. The CDR3 coding sequence is TGTGCCAGTAGTGCCGGGGGGAACACTGAAGCTTTCTTT. Protein sequence: CASSAGGNTEAFF.

The chain combines TRBV5-4 with TRBJ1-1; D remains unclear. With 4 bases removed from V and 2 bases from J, the gap between germline ends came to 12 bases. Germline values: CDR1 SGHNT, CDR2 YYREEE (reference sequence). The CDR3 extends over 14 amino acids. In DNA, the CDR3 is TGTGCCAGCAGCCCGGAGGCATACAACACTGAAGCTTTCTTT. This sequence encodes CASSPEAYNTEAFF.

The V gene is TRBV2, the J gene TRBJ1-6; no reliable D call. Trimming pared 6 bases from V and 0 bases from J, leaving 12 bases between. The V gene's germline CDR1 is SNHLY and CDR2 FYNNEI. The CDR3 is 16 residues long. For the CDR3, the DNA is TGTGCCAGCAGCGAGGGTGCCAGCTCCTATAATTCACCCCTCCACTTT. It specifies CASSEGASSYNSPLHF.

The rearrangement uses TRBV5-6 and TRBJ2-5, with TRBD2 identical over 9 bases. This CDR3 has 14 residues. Germline assignment: CDR1 SGHDT and CDR2 YYEEEE. V lost 2 bases, J lost 3 bases, and 2 bases stayed unmatched. The CDR3 region is CASSFGGGEETQYF. The CDR3 coding sequence is TGTGCCAGCAGCTTCGGCGGGGGGGAAGAGACCCAGTACTTC.

This clone was observed a handful of times. This rearrangement joins TRBV4-3 to TRBJ2-7; TRBD1 matches 8 bases. Per germline, CDR1 LGHNA and CDR2 YSLEER. The CDR3 is 17 amino acids. V lost 0 bases to trimming and J lost 3 bases; unmatched junction nucleotides: 10. The CDR3 coding sequence is TGCGCCAGCAGCCAAGATAGTGGCAGGGGGCTTGGCTACGAGCAGTACTTC. Its protein product is CASSQDSGRGLGYEQYF.

The chain uses TRBV5-1 and TRBJ2-2, with 7 bases lining up with TRBD2. Looked up from germline, CDR1 is SGHRS and CDR2 is YFSETQ. The CDR3 length is 15 residues. V lost 4 bases, J lost 4 bases, and 7 bases stayed unmatched. CDR3 nucleotide sequence: TGCGCCAGCAGCCCCGGGCGGGGGTCCACCGGGGAGCTGTTTTTT. Its translation: CASSPGRGSTGELFF.

This clone was seen only a few times. This chain connects TRBV29-1 to TRBJ2-7; 9 bases align to TRBD2. The germline V gene has CDR1 SQVTM and CDR2 ANQGSEA. V lost 1 base, J lost 4 bases, and 5 bases stayed unmatched. The CDR3 length is 14 residues. CDR3 nucleotides: TGCAGCGTTGAAGTAGCGGGGGTCGGGTACGAGCAGTACTTC. Its protein product is CSVEVAGVGYEQYF.

A few counts support this clone. The V and J genes are TRBV9 and TRBJ2-5; 8 bases line up with TRBD1. The V gene end was trimmed by 3 bases and the J gene end by 5 bases; junction bases not matched to a gene: 6. CDR3 length: 14 residues. CDR1 is SGDLS, CDR2 YYNGEE, per germline. The chain's CDR3 is CASSGGTGWETQYF. As DNA, the CDR3 is TGTGCCAGCAGCGGGGGGACAGGTTGGGAGACCCAGTACTTC.

The chain is built from TRBV27 and TRBJ1-5; a possible D gene is TRBD1 (5 bases). CDR3 length: 14 residues. The germline V and J ends were trimmed by 5 bases and 5 bases, with 13 bases remaining between them. Germline V gives CDR1 MNHEY, CDR2 SMNVEV (reference sequence). CDR3 nucleotides: TGTGCCAGCAGTGGCACAGGTTCGCATCAGCCCCAGCATTTT. Encoded protein: CASSGTGSHQPQHF.

V and J are TRBV10-3 and TRBJ2-1, with 13 positions matching TRBD2. This CDR3 region has 17 residues. V trimming: 5 bases; J trimming: 9 bases; junction bases outside the gene matches: 13. Per the germline V gene, CDR1 is ENHRY and CDR2 is SYGVKD. The CDR3 sequence: CAISKTSGGAILGEQFF. DNA of the CDR3: TGTGCCATCAGTAAAACTAGCGGGGGGGCCATCCTCGGTGAGCAGTTCTTC.

The gene calls are TRBV7-2 and TRBJ2-5, with D tentatively TRBD1 (5 bases). The germline V and J ends were trimmed by 1 base and 4 bases, with 19 bases remaining between them. The CDR3 length is 17 residues. The V gene's germline CDR1 is SGHTA and CDR2 FQGNSA. The CDR3 nucleotides are TGTGCCAGCAGCTTAGAATCGTGGATGGGGCCGGTAGAGACCCAGTACTTC. Its translation is CASSLESWMGPVETQYF.